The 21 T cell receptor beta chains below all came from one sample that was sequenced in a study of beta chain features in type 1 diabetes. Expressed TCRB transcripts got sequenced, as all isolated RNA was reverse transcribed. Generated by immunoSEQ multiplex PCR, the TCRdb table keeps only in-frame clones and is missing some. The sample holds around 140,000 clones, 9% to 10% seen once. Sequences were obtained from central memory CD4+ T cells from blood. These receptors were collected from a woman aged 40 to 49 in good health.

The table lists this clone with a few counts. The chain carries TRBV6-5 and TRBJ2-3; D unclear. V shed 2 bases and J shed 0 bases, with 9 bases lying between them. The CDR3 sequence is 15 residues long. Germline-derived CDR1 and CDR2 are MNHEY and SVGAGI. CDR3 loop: CASSYTVSSTDTQYF. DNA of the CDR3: TGTGCCAGCAGTTACACAGTCTCTAGCACAGATACGCAGTATTTT.

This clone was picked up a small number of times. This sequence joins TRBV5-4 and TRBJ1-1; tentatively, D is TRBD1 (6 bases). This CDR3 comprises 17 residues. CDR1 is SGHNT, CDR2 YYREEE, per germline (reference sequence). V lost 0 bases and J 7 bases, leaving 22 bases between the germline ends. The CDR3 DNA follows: TGTGCCAGCAGCTTGGGAGGGGCCAGGGGACCCCTCGGTGAAGCTTTCTTT. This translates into CASSLGGARGPLGEAFF.

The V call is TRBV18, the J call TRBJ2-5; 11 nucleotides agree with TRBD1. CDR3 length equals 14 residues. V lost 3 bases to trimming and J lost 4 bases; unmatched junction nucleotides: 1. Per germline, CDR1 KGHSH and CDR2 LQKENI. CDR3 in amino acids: CASSPGTGGETQYF. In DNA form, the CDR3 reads TGTGCCAGCTCACCCGGGACAGGGGGAGAGACCCAGTACTTC.

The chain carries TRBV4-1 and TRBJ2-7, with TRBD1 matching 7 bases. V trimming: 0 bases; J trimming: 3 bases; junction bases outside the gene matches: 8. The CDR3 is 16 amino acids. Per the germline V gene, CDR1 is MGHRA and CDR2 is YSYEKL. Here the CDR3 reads CASSQDKGALGYEQYF. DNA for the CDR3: TGCGCCAGCAGCCAAGATAAGGGGGCCCTGGGCTACGAGCAGTACTTC.

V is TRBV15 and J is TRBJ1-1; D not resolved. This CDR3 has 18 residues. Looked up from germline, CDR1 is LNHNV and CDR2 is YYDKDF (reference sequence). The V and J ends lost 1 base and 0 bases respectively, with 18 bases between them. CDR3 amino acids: CATSRGRNRGSMNTEAFF. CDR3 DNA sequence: TGTGCCACCAGCAGAGGACGGAACAGAGGGTCCATGAACACTGAAGCTTTCTTT. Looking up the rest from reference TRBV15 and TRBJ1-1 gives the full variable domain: DAMVIQNPRYQVTQFGKPVTLSCSQTLNHNVMYWYQQKSSQAPKLLFHYYDKDFNNEADTPDNFQSRRPNTSFCFLDIRSPGLGDTAMYLCATSRGRNRGSMNTEAFFGQGTRLTVV.

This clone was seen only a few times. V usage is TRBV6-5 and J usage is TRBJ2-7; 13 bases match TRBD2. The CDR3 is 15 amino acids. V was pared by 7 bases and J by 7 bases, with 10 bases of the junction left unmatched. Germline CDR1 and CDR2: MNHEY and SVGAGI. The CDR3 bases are TGTGCCAGCACAACTAGCGGGGGGGCCGCGGGAGAGCAGTACTTC. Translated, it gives CASTTSGGAAGEQYF.

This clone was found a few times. The CDR3 reads CASSLAGGNEQFF. For the CDR3, the DNA is TGTGCCAGCAGCTTAGCGGGGGGGAATGAGCAGTTCTTC. The chain carries TRBV7-9 and TRBJ2-1; 7 bases match TRBD2. The V gene end was trimmed by 0 bases and the J gene end by 7 bases; junction bases not matched to a gene: 0. The CDR3 runs to 13 residues. CDR1 SEHNR and CDR2 FQNEAQ come from the germline V gene (reference sequence).

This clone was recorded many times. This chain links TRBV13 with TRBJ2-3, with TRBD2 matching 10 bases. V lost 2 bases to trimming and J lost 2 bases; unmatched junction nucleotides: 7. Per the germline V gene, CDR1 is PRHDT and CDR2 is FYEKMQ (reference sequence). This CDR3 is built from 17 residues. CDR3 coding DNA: TGTGCCAGCAGCTTAATGGTAGCGGGGGGCACCACAGATACGCAGTATTTT. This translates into CASSLMVAGGTTDTQYF.

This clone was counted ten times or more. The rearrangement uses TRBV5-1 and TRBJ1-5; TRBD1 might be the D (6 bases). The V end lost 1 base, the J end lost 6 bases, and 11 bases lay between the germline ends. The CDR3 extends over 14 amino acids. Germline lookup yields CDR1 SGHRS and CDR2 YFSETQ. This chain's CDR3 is CASSLTGPFQPQHF. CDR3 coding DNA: TGCGCCAGCAGCTTGACAGGGCCCTTTCAGCCCCAGCATTTT.

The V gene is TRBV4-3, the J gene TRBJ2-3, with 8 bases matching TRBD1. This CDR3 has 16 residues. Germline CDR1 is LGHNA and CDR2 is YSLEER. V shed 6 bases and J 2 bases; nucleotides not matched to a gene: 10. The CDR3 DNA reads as TGCGCCAGCAGTCACCACGGGGACAGGAACACAGATACGCAGTATTTT. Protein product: CASSHHGDRNTDTQYF.

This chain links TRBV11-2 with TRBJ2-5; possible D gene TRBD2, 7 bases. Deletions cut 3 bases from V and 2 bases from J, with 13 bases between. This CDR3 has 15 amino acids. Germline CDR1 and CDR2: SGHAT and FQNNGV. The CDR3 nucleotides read TGTGCCAGCAGCTTGACGGGGGGCCGACAAGAGACCCAGTACTTC. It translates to CASSLTGGRQETQYF.

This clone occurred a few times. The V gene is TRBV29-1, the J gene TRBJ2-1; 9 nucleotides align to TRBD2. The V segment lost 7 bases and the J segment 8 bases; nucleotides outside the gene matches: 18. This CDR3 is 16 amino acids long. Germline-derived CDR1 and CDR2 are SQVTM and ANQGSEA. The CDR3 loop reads CSARGSLAGSEHEQFF. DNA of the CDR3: TGCAGCGCCCGAGGCAGCCTAGCGGGATCGGAGCATGAGCAGTTCTTC.

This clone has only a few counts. The CDR3 DNA reads as TGTGCCAGCAGGACCCAGGGCGCGGGCAATCAGCCCCAGCATTTT. This codes for CASRTQGAGNQPQHF. The rearrangement links TRBV6-6 to TRBJ1-5; tentative D call: TRBD1 (5 bases). CDR3 length equals 15 residues. Trimming shortened V by 6 bases and J by 2 bases, and 14 bases separated the two germline ends. Germline assignment: CDR1 MNHNY and CDR2 SVGAGI (reference sequence).

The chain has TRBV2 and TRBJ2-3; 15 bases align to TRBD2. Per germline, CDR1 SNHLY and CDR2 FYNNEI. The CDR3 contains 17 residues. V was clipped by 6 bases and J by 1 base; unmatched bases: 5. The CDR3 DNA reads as TGTGCCAGCAGACGGACTAGCGGGGGGGCCGGCACAGATACGCAGTATTTT. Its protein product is CASRRTSGGAGTDTQYF.

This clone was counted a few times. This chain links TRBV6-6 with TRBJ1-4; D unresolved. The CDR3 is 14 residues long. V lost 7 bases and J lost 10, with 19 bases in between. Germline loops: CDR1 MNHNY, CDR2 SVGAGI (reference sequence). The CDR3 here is CASIGTVTSGKLFF. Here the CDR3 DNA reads TGTGCCAGCATAGGAACAGTGACCTCCGGAAAACTGTTTTTT.

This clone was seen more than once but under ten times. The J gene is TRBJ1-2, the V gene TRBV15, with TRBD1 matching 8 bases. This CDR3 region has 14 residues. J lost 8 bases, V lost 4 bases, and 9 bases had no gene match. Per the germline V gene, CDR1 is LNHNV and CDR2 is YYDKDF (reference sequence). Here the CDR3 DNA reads TGTGCCACCAGCACCCGACAGGGGCCCAGCGGCTACACCTTC. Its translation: CATSTRQGPSGYTF.

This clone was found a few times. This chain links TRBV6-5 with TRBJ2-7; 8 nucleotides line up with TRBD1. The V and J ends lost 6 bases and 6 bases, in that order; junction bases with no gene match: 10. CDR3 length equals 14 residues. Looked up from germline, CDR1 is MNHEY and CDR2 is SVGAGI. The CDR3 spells CASRRSQGAGEQYF. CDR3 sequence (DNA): TGTGCCAGCAGACGGTCCCAGGGGGCCGGCGAGCAGTACTTC.

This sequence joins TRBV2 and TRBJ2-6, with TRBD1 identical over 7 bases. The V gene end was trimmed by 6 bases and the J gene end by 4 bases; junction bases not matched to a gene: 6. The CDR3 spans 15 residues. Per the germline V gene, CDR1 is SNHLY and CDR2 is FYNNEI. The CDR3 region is CASSGTGVGANVLTF. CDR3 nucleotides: TGTGCCAGCAGCGGAACAGGGGTCGGGGCCAACGTCCTGACTTTC.

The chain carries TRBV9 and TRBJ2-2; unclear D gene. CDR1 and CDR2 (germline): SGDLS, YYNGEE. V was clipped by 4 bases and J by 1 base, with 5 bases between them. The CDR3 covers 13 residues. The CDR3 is CASSFGNTGELFF. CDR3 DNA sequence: TGTGCCAGCAGCTTCGGGAACACCGGGGAGCTGTTTTTT.

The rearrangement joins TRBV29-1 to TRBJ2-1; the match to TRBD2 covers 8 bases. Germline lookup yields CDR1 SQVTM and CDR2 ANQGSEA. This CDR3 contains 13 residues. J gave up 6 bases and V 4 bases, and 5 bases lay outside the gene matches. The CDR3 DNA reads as TGCAGCGTTGTTAGCGGGGTTGGCAATGAGCAGTTCTTC. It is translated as CSVVSGVGNEQFF.

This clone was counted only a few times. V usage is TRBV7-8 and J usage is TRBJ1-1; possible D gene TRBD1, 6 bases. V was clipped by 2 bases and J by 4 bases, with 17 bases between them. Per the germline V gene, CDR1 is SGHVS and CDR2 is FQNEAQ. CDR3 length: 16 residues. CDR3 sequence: CASSLSRGWGGTEAFF. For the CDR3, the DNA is TGTGCCAGCAGCTTAAGCAGGGGATGGGGGGGCACTGAAGCTTTCTTT.